Below are 5 T cell receptor beta chains sequenced from a single sample in a study of human T cells and chemical hapten exposure. TCRdb re-called the RACE reads with MiXCR, one entry per CDR3 protein. Of approximately 30,000 distinct CDR3 sequences in the sample, around 6% were seen once. As for time point: patch test 3, about 24 weeks after DPC sensitization. Described treatment: therapeutic diphenylcyclopropenone sensitization with weekly scalp DPC. The sequences come from whole blood, collected in connection with sensitization to the hapten diphenylcyclopropenone (DPC). Receptor source: a man younger than 40 with alopecia areata. Some clones in this sample may be carry-over from other donors' samples.

This clonotype was picked up many times. The chain is built from TRBV9 and TRBJ2-7; D perhaps matches TRBD2 (5 bases). V gave up 0 bases and J gave up 6 bases, with 16 bases separating them. The CDR3 length is 15 residues. CDR1 SGDLS and CDR2 YYNGEE come from the germline V gene. The CDR3 is CASSVGGVEGTEQYF. The CDR3 bases are TGTGCCAGCAGCGTAGGTGGGGTCGAGGGCACCGAGCAGTACTTC.

This clonotype showed up many times. V is TRBV18 and J is TRBJ1-2, with 8 positions matching TRBD1. CDR1 KGHSH and CDR2 LQKENI come from the germline V gene. This CDR3 comprises 22 residues. Trimming took 6 bases from V and 0 from J; bases not matched to a gene: 27. CDR3 coding DNA: TGTGCCAGCTCGAAGGACAGGGAATCGATAGACAGGGAATCGATAACTAACTATGGCTACACCTTC. Translating it yields CASSKDRESIDRESITNYGYTF.

This clonotype has at least ten counts. The chain employs TRBV6-1 and TRBJ2-7; 12 bases map to TRBD1. CDR3 length: 14 residues. Germline V gene data show CDR1 as MNHNS and CDR2 as SASEGT. V lost 7 bases to trimming and J lost 5 bases; unmatched junction nucleotides: 6. The CDR3 DNA sequence: TGTGCCAGCAAGCGGGGACAGGGGGCTGACGAGCAGTACTTC. Residues: CASKRGQGADEQYF.

This clonotype appeared many times. The rearrangement links TRBV7-9 to TRBJ1-1; 7 nucleotides agree with TRBD1. The CDR3 runs to 15 residues. Germline values: CDR1 SEHNR, CDR2 FQNEAQ (reference sequence). With V trimmed by 6 bases and J by 0 bases, 7 bases remained unmatched. This CDR3 is CASSWKQGMNTEAFF. DNA of the CDR3: TGTGCCAGCAGTTGGAAACAGGGGATGAACACTGAAGCTTTCTTT.

V and J are TRBV5-4 and TRBJ2-1; TRBD2 agrees at 15 bases. J gave up 8 bases and V 4 bases, and 10 bases lay outside the gene matches. Germline CDR1 SGHNT, CDR2 YYREEE (reference sequence). The CDR3 extends over 17 amino acids. CDR3 in amino acids: CASSTGTSGRTGHEQFF. As DNA, the CDR3 is TGTGCCAGCAGCACCGGGACTAGCGGGAGGACAGGCCATGAGCAGTTCTTC.